The TCR beta chain described here comes from a study of T cell responses to AZD1222 COVID-19 vaccine. Study-level points and caveats: Elevations in Spike-specific TCR breadth and depth followed administration of two AZD1222 doses. Targeting of unmutated variant regions was reportedly seen in nearly half of spike-specific TCRs.

The CDR3 is made up of 16 amino acids. V gave up 5 bases and J gave up 3 bases; unmatched junction bases: 9. Germline V gene lookup returns CDR1 SGHDN and CDR2 FVKESK. For this clone: The antigen is not known.

Repertoires were generated with immunoSEQ multiplex PCR, while TCRdb's copy carries only in-frame clones and drops some. This table holds some 170,000 clones, under 95% found once. This TCR derives from an adult in good health. The input for sequencing was peripheral blood, taken on day 0 of MenACWY control vaccination. The chain carries TRBV14 and TRBJ1-3; TRBD1 matches 8 bases. CDR3 amino acids: CASSFRGRGHGNTIYF. DNA of the CDR3: TGTGCCAGCAGCTTCCGGGGCAGGGGGCATGGAAACACCATATATTTT.